The clone carrying this T cell receptor beta chain has a single count. The target antigen is unknown. These data come from a study of T cell responses to AZD1222 COVID-19 vaccine. Study-level results: Donors, mostly white British, included more females; clonal diversity was possibly underestimated. Repertoires were obtained only post-peak T cell response. Spike-wide vaccine-associated CD4 TCRs dominated at 160-218 and 743-854. Baseline seropositivity characterized only 5 to 7 AZD1222 recipients.

Generated by immunoSEQ multiplex PCR, the TCRdb table keeps only in-frame clones and is missing some. The profile shows 77,000 or so clones, around 90% of them singletons. The sample in question was peripheral blood, obtained on day 0 of MenACWY control vaccination. The receptor was isolated from an adult in good health.

The CDR3 reads CASSYSKDADTQYF. In nucleotides, the CDR3 is TGTGCCAGCAGTTACTCGAAGGACGCGGATACGCAGTATTTT. The chain is built from TRBV6-5 and TRBJ2-3; D is undetermined. Germline loops: CDR1 MNHEY, CDR2 SVGAGI. V was cut by 0 bases and J by 6 bases, with 10 bases left in between. The length of the CDR3 is 14 residues.